A selection of T cell receptor beta chains follows, all from one sample in a study of T cell clones after liver transplantation. TCRdb's copy holds only in-frame clones and misses some; the assay was immunoSEQ multiplex PCR. The sample has approximately 51,000 clones, 86% seen once. Sequencing used CD8+ T cells from blood, obtained 12 months after liver transplant. These receptors were collected from a human patient who received a liver transplant. A share of the T cells may be of graft donor origin. Both conserved end residues are part of each CDR3. A D gene is named only where the DNA matches it firmly. Clone size is given for some rows only: seen once, a few or many times, or a class if the clone is expanded.

abundance: few
v_gene: TRBV11-2
d_gene: TRBD2
j_gene: TRBJ2-1
CDR3aa: CASSLLDTSAYNEQFF
CDR3nt: TGTGCCAGCAGCCTCCTCGACACTAGCGCCTACAATGAGCAGTTCTTC

abundance: -
v_gene: TRBV5-6
d_gene: -
j_gene: TRBJ2-1
CDR3aa: CASSLVVGNEQFF
CDR3nt: TGTGCCAGCAGCTTGGTAGTGGGCAATGAGCAGTTCTTC

abundance: -
v_gene: TRBV27
d_gene: -
j_gene: TRBJ1-2
CDR3aa: CASSFAGSNYGYTF
CDR3nt: TGTGCCAGCAGTTTCGCAGGGAGTAACTATGGCTACACCTTC

abundance: -
v_gene: TRBV6-4
d_gene: -
j_gene: TRBJ2-6
CDR3aa: CASSRLFSTRQSRANVLTF
CDR3nt: TGTGCCAGCAGTCGTTTATTCTCCACACGACAAAGTCGGGCCAACGTCCTGACTTTC

abundance: -
v_gene: TRBV6-6
d_gene: -
j_gene: TRBJ1-5
CDR3aa: CASSAGSGQHF
CDR3nt: TGTGCCAGCAGCGCCGGGAGCGGCCAGCATTTT

abundance: -
v_gene: TRBV28
d_gene: -
j_gene: TRBJ1-1
CDR3aa: CASSLTSFWEGTTEAFF
CDR3nt: TGTGCCAGCAGTTTAACGTCGTTCTGGGAGGGGACCACTGAAGCTTTCTTT

abundance: -
v_gene: TRBV15
d_gene: TRBD1
j_gene: TRBJ2-7
CDR3aa: CATSRDGTAYEQYF
CDR3nt: TGTGCCACCAGCAGAGATGGGACAGCCTACGAGCAGTACTTC

abundance: -
v_gene: TRBV5-1
d_gene: -
j_gene: TRBJ2-1
CDR3aa: CASSLDRLGGVYNEQFF
CDR3nt: TGCGCCAGCAGCTTGGATCGTTTAGGGGGGGTCTACAATGAGCAGTTCTTC

abundance: -
v_gene: TRBV9
d_gene: TRBD1
j_gene: TRBJ1-1
CDR3aa: CASSTGTGRNTEAFF
CDR3nt: TGTGCCAGCAGCACCGGGACAGGGAGGAACACTGAAGCTTTCTTT

abundance: -
v_gene: TRBV28
d_gene: TRBD1
j_gene: TRBJ2-1
CDR3aa: CASSLGTVTYNEQFF
CDR3nt: TGTGCCAGCAGTTTAGGGACAGTTACCTACAATGAGCAGTTCTTC

abundance: -
v_gene: TRBV28
d_gene: -
j_gene: TRBJ2-5
CDR3aa: CASSRPPRVASETQYF
CDR3nt: TGTGCCAGCAGTCGCCCACCACGGGTAGCATCGGAGACCCAGTACTTC

abundance: -
v_gene: TRBV27
d_gene: TRBD1
j_gene: TRBJ2-3
CDR3aa: CASSTLRRGQMNTQYF
CDR3nt: TGTGCCAGCAGCACCCTCCGTCGGGGACAGATGAATACGCAGTATTTT

abundance: -
v_gene: TRBV11-2
d_gene: -
j_gene: TRBJ1-1
CDR3aa: CASSLEVGRGPDTEAFF
CDR3nt: TGTGCCAGCAGCTTAGAGGTGGGTAGGGGACCAGACACTGAAGCTTTCTTT

abundance: -
v_gene: TRBV6-5
d_gene: TRBD1
j_gene: TRBJ2-7
CDR3aa: CASSYGRGTYEQYF
CDR3nt: TGTGCCAGCAGTTACGGCAGGGGGACCTACGAGCAGTACTTC

abundance: -
v_gene: TRBV5-1
d_gene: -
j_gene: TRBJ1-2
CDR3aa: CASSLERAGDGYTF
CDR3nt: TGCGCCAGCAGCTTGGAAAGGGCCGGGGATGGCTACACCTTC

abundance: -
v_gene: TRBV5-8
d_gene: -
j_gene: TRBJ2-7
CDR3aa: CASSLGGLAAREQYF
CDR3nt: TGTGCCAGCAGCTTGGGTGGGCTAGCTGCTCGGGAGCAGTACTTC

abundance: -
v_gene: TRBV13
d_gene: -
j_gene: TRBJ2-7
CDR3aa: CASSSRLERYEQYF
CDR3nt: TGTGCCAGCAGCTCCAGACTAGAACGCTACGAGCAGTACTTC

abundance: -
v_gene: TRBV10-3
d_gene: TRBD2
j_gene: TRBJ2-3
CDR3aa: CAISAGLAGQGDTQYF
CDR3nt: TGTGCCATCAGTGCCGGACTAGCGGGACAAGGAGATACGCAGTATTTT

abundance: -
v_gene: TRBV11-2
d_gene: -
j_gene: TRBJ2-3
CDR3aa: CASSFADTQYF
CDR3nt: TGTGCCAGCAGCTTTGCAGATACGCAGTATTTT

abundance: -
v_gene: TRBV11-2
d_gene: -
j_gene: TRBJ2-1
CDR3aa: CASSFDVGGSRNNEQFF
CDR3nt: TGTGCCAGCAGCTTCGATGTGGGGGGTAGCCGAAACAATGAGCAGTTCTTC

abundance: once
v_gene: TRBV28
d_gene: -
j_gene: TRBJ2-1
CDR3aa: CASSLSYNEQFF
CDR3nt: TGTGCCAGCAGTCTTTCCTACAATGAGCAGTTCTTC

abundance: few
v_gene: TRBV11-2
d_gene: TRBD2
j_gene: TRBJ2-1
CDR3aa: CASSTTSGRINEQFF
CDR3nt: TGTGCCAGCAGCACGACTAGCGGGAGGATCAATGAGCAGTTCTTC

abundance: -
v_gene: TRBV20-1
d_gene: -
j_gene: TRBJ2-7
CDR3aa: CSAPTSSEQYF
CDR3nt: TGCAGTGCCCCAACATCGAGCGAGCAGTACTTC

abundance: -
v_gene: TRBV28
d_gene: -
j_gene: TRBJ2-7
CDR3aa: CASSHRRDISYEQYF
CDR3nt: TGTGCCAGCAGCCACCGTCGAGACATTTCCTACGAGCAGTACTTC

abundance: -
v_gene: TRBV7-9
d_gene: -
j_gene: TRBJ1-2
CDR3aa: CASSHVQVGYGYTF
CDR3nt: TGTGCCAGCAGCCATGTACAGGTTGGCTATGGCTACACCTTC

abundance: -
v_gene: TRBV9
d_gene: -
j_gene: TRBJ2-1
CDR3aa: CASSVEGWTGNYNEQFF
CDR3nt: TGTGCCAGCAGCGTGGAGGGGTGGACTGGGAATTACAATGAGCAGTTCTTC

abundance: -
v_gene: TRBV11-3
d_gene: TRBD2
j_gene: TRBJ2-1
CDR3aa: CASSPAGAANEQFF
CDR3nt: TGTGCCAGCAGCCCAGCGGGAGCGGCGAATGAGCAGTTCTTC

abundance: -
v_gene: TRBV19
d_gene: -
j_gene: TRBJ1-5
CDR3aa: CASSIQGPNQPQHF
CDR3nt: TGTGCCAGTAGTATACAGGGGCCCAATCAGCCCCAGCATTTT

abundance: -
v_gene: TRBV13
d_gene: -
j_gene: TRBJ1-1
CDR3aa: CASSLEGMYTEAFF
CDR3nt: TGTGCCAGCAGCTTAGAGGGGATGTACACTGAAGCTTTCTTT

abundance: -
v_gene: TRBV6-5
d_gene: -
j_gene: TRBJ2-3
CDR3aa: CASSVGGEGADTQYF
CDR3nt: TGTGCCAGCAGTGTGGGGGGGGAGGGGGCAGATACGCAGTATTTT

abundance: -
v_gene: TRBV2
d_gene: -
j_gene: TRBJ2-4
CDR3aa: CASSPPASENIQYF
CDR3nt: TGTGCCAGCAGTCCCCCAGCGAGCGAAAACATTCAGTACTTC

abundance: -
v_gene: TRBV7-9
d_gene: -
j_gene: TRBJ2-3
CDR3aa: CASSLVGGASTDTQYF
CDR3nt: TGTGCCAGCAGCTTAGTGGGGGGCGCCAGCACAGATACGCAGTATTTT